Listed below are T cell receptor beta chains from one sample, sequenced in a study of read filtering for tumor transcriptome and immune sequencing. TCRdb analysed the reads with MiXCR anew, one entry per CDR3 protein. The sample has roughly 60,000 distinct CDR3 sequences; 20% to 25% are singletons. Sequences were obtained from a population of CD138-negative cells sorted from bone marrow. The source is a donor aged 40 or over with multiple myeloma. CDR3s include the opening cysteine and the closing phenylalanine or tryptophan. A D gene is named only where the DNA matches it firmly. Only part of the rows carry a size: once, few, many, or a class if the clone is expanded.

V gene	J gene	D gene	clone size	CDR3 protein	CDR3 DNA
TRBV7-9	TRBJ2-7	TRBD2	-	CASGLALAGNEQYF	TGTGCCAGCGGCTTAGCACTAGCGGGGAACGAGCAGTACTTC
TRBV7-9	TRBJ2-1	-	-	CASSLVRGLHNEQFF	TGTGCCAGCAGCTTAGTTAGGGGGTTACACAATGAGCAGTTCTTC
TRBV5-1	TRBJ1-2	TRBD1	many	CASSSGQGANYGYTF	TGCGCCAGCAGCTCAGGACAGGGAGCTAACTATGGCTACACCTTC
TRBV6-5	TRBJ2-6	TRBD2	many	CASSPWASGGAGANVLTF	TGTGCCAGCAGTCCCTGGGCTAGCGGGGGGGCTGGGGCCAACGTCCTGACTTTC
TRBV4-2	TRBJ1-5	-	-	CARIDCSNQPQHF	TGTGCCAGAATTGACTGCAGCAATCAGCCCCAGCATTTT
TRBV20-1	TRBJ2-3	-	few	CSAGSAGSSTDTQYF	TGCAGTGCTGGGAGTGCGGGTTCTAGCACAGATACGCAGTATTTT
TRBV2	TRBJ2-1	TRBD1	-	CASSEGQGLPAEQFF	TGTGCCAGCAGTGAGGGACAGGGTCTACCGGCTGAGCAGTTCTTC
TRBV11-1	TRBJ2-3	TRBD1	-	CASSTTGGASDMQYF	TGTGCCAGCAGCACGACAGGGGGCGCCTCGGATATGCAGTATTTT
TRBV20-1	TRBJ1-1	-	few	CSAIDTEAFF	TGCAGTGCTATTGACACTGAAGCTTTCTTT
TRBV5-6	TRBJ2-2	-	many	CASSLVRAGELFF	TGTGCCAGCAGCTTAGTCCGCGCCGGGGAGCTGTTTTTT
TRBV12-3/TRBV12-4	TRBJ1-1	-	many	CASRQNTEAFF	TGTGCCAGCAGGCAGAACACTGAAGCTTTCTTT
TRBV30	TRBJ2-1	-	medium-sized	CAWSEGGGGYEQFF	TGTGCCTGGAGTGAGGGAGGGGGCGGATATGAGCAGTTCTTC
TRBV7-9	TRBJ2-1	TRBD2	few	CASSPARTSGSSDEQFF	TGTGCCAGCAGCCCAGCCAGGACTAGCGGGAGTAGCGATGAGCAGTTCTTC
TRBV7-6	TRBJ2-5	TRBD2	-	CASSISGKETQYF	TGTGCCAGCAGCATAAGCGGGAAAGAGACCCAGTACTTC
TRBV7-2	TRBJ2-7	TRBD1	-	CASSSQGESSYEQDF	TGTGCCAGCAGCTCCCAGGGGGAGAGCTCCTACGAGCAGGACTTC
TRBV28	TRBJ1-5	-	few	CASSTQPQHF	TGTGCCAGCAGTACTCAGCCCCAGCATTTT
TRBV20-1	TRBJ1-5	-	few	CSVGRKTQPQHF	TGCAGTGTTGGACGTAAGACTCAGCCCCAGCATTTT
TRBV18	TRBJ1-5	-	-	CASSPTGEGGGQPQHF	TGTGCCAGCTCACCAACCGGGGAAGGCGGTGGTCAGCCCCAGCATTTT
TRBV7-3	TRBJ2-1	TRBD2	medium-sized	CASSLWTSGHNEQFF	TGTGCCAGCAGCTTATGGACTAGCGGACACAATGAGCAGTTCTTC